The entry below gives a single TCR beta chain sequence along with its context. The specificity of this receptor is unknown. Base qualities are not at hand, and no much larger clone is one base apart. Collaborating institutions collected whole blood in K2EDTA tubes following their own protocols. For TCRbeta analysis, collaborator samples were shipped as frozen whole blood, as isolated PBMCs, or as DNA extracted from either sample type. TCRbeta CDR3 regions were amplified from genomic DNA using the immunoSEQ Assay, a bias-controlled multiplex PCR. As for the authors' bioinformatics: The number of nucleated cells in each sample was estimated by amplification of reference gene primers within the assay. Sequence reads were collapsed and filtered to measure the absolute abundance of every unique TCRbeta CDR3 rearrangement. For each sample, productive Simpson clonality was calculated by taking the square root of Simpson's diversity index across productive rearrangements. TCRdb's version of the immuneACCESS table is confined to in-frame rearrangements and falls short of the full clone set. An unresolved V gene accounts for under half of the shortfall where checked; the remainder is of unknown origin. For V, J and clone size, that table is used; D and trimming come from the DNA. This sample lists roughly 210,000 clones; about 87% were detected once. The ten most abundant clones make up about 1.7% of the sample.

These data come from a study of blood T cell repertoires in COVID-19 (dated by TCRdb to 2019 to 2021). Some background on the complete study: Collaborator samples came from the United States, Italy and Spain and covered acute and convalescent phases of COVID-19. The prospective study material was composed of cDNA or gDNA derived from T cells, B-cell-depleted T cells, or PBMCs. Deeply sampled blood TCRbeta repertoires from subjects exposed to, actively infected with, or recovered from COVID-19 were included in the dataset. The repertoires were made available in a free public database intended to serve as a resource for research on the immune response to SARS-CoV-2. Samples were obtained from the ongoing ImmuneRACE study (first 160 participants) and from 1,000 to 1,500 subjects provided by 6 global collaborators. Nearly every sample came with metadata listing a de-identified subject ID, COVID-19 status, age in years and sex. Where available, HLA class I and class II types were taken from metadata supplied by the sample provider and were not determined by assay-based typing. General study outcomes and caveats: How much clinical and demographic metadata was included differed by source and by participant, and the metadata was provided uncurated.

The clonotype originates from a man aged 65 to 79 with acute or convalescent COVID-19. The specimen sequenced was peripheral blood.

The DNA is as follows: TGTGCCACCAGTGATTCTCTTTCTCCTGAAGCTTTCTTT. The resulting protein is CATSDSLSPEAFF. In this chain, TRBV24-1 is recombined with TRBJ1-1, with the D segment identity uncertain. The germline V gene specifies KGHDR as CDR1 and SFDVKD as CDR2. From its cysteine to its phenylalanine, the CDR3 spans 13 amino acids. The DNA shown is the 39-base CDR3, in frame from base 1. Relative to germline, V is 2 bases shorter and J is 6 bases shorter, with 9 bases between their ends.